The next 18 T cell receptor beta chains were all read from a single sample in a study of blood T cell repertoires in COVID-19. Clones were sequenced by immunoSEQ multiplex PCR, and TCRdb holds only the in-frame ones, with some missing. The profile shows about 270,000 clones, 75% to 90% of them singletons. Sequencing was done on a sample of PBMCs or T cells enriched from blood (not recorded which). These receptors were collected from a woman younger than 45 with acute COVID-19.

V is TRBV15 and J is TRBJ1-1, with D tentatively TRBD1 (6 bases). Trimming removed 0 bases at V and 4 bases at J, with 15 bases between. The V gene's germline CDR1 is LNHNV and CDR2 YYDKDF (reference sequence). The CDR3 has 16 amino acids. The CDR3 protein is CATSRDIAEGGTEAFF. DNA of the CDR3: TGTGCCACCAGCAGAGATATAGCCGAAGGGGGCACTGAAGCTTTCTTT. The variable domain in full, with the rest retrieved from reference TRBV15 and TRBJ1-1, is DAMVIQNPRYQVTQFGKPVTLSCSQTLNHNVMYWYQQKSSQAPKLLFHYYDKDFNNEADTPDNFQSRRPNTSFCFLDIRSPGLGDTAMYLCATSRDIAEGGTEAFFGQGTRLTVV.

This rearrangement joins TRBV7-3 to TRBJ2-1; no firm D call. The CDR3 length is 13 residues. V was trimmed by 3 bases and J by 7 bases, leaving 10 bases between them. CDR1 SGHTA and CDR2 FQGTGA come from the germline V gene. The CDR3 is CASSFSQDNEQFF. CDR3 sequence (DNA): TGTGCCAGCAGCTTCTCCCAGGATAATGAGCAGTTCTTC. Variable domain in full (rest from reference TRBV7-3 and TRBJ2-1): GAGVSQTPSNKVTEKGKYVELRCDPISGHTALYWYRQSLGQGPEFLIYFQGTGAADDSGLPNDRFFAVRPEGSVSTLKIQRTERGDSAVYLCASSFSQDNEQFFGPGTRLTVL.

This clone was seen only once. The chain combines TRBV4-2 with TRBJ1-5, with 8 bases that match TRBD1. This CDR3 has 15 residues. The V and J ends lost 0 bases and 6 bases, in that order; junction bases with no gene match: 4. Germline assignment: CDR1 LGHNA and CDR2 YNFKEQ. The DNA for the CDR3 is TGTGCCAGCAGCCAAGACCAGGGGGCGATTCAGCCCCAGCATTTT. It specifies CASSQDQGAIQPQHF.

This chain joins TRBV4-3 and TRBJ2-1, with 9 bases identical to TRBD2. V gave up 0 bases and J gave up 10 bases; unmatched junction bases: 7. The CDR3 is 15 amino acids. Germline V gene lookup returns CDR1 LGHNA and CDR2 YSLEER. The CDR3 DNA reads TGCGCCAGCAGCCAAGATCGGCTAGCGGGAATCGAGCAGTTCTTC. This codes for CASSQDRLAGIEQFF.

V is TRBV7-2 and J is TRBJ2-7, with 12 positions matching TRBD2. Trimming cost V 4 bases and J 1 base; bases outside gene matches: 2. Looked up from germline, CDR1 is SGHTA and CDR2 is FQGNSA. The CDR3 contains 15 residues. CDR3 nucleotides: TGTGCCAGCAGCTGGGGACTAGCGGGTTCCTACGAGCAGTACTTC. It encodes CASSWGLAGSYEQYF.

V gene TRBV5-1 combines with J gene TRBJ2-5, with D possibly matching TRBD2 (5 bases). Per germline, CDR1 SGHRS and CDR2 YFSETQ. This CDR3 region has 16 residues. The V gene lost 0 bases and the J gene lost 0 bases, with 12 bases spanning the gap. CDR3 sequence reads: CASSLEGLGYQETQYF. The CDR3 DNA follows: TGCGCCAGCAGCTTGGAAGGACTGGGGTACCAAGAGACCCAGTACTTC.

This clone was seen just once. V gene TRBV6-5 combines with J gene TRBJ1-1; D remains ambiguous. V lost 2 bases and J 10 bases, leaving 17 bases between the germline ends. Germline V gene sequence: CDR1 MNHEY, CDR2 SVGAGI. This CDR3 comprises 14 residues. CDR3 sequence reads: CASSYDRLLPGAFF. The CDR3 bases are TGTGCCAGCAGTTACGATCGACTACTCCCGGGAGCTTTCTTT.

The rearrangement uses TRBV28 and TRBJ2-7, with a weak D call TRBD2 (6 bases). V dropped 7 bases and J dropped 5 bases, with 18 bases sitting between them. The CDR3 length is 14 residues. Germline V gives CDR1 MDHEN, CDR2 SYDVKM. The CDR3 sequence is CASTLGGLLNEQYF. CDR3 nucleotides: TGTGCCAGCACCCTGGGGGGTCTACTGAACGAGCAGTACTTC.

The V and J genes are TRBV3-1 (or the pseudogene TRBV3-2) and TRBJ2-1, with a tentative D call TRBD2 (6 bases). The CDR3 runs 17 residues. V was clipped by 0 bases and J by 2 bases, with 14 bases between them. CDR1 is LGHDT and CDR2 is YNNKEL in the germline V gene (reference sequence). CDR3 residues: CASSQDPGTGAYNEQFF. Here the CDR3 DNA reads TGTGCCAGCAGCCAAGATCCCGGGACGGGGGCCTACAATGAGCAGTTCTTC.

V and J are TRBV10-3 and TRBJ2-1; D is possibly TRBD1 (6 bases). The germline CDR1 and CDR2 sequences are ENHRY and SYGVKD. This CDR3 comprises 12 residues. V was shortened by 2 bases and J by 10 bases, with 9 bases between the two germline ends. The CDR3 is CAISEGDTEQFF. CDR3 coding DNA: TGTGCCATCAGTGAGGGGGACACCGAGCAGTTCTTC.

This chain connects TRBV27 to TRBJ1-2; D is possibly TRBD1 (5 bases). The CDR3 totals 13 residues. V was cut by 6 bases and J by 4 bases, with 12 bases left in between. Per the germline V gene, CDR1 is MNHEY and CDR2 is SMNVEV (reference sequence). The CDR3 nucleotides read TGTGCCAGCAGACCCCAGGGCGGCTATGGCTACACCTTC. Protein product: CASRPQGGYGYTF.

J is TRBJ1-5 and V is TRBV7-9; 9 positions agree with TRBD1. Germline CDR1 reads SEHNR; CDR2 reads FQNEAQ (reference sequence). The CDR3 consists of 14 residues. J lost 6 bases, V lost 4 bases, and 4 bases had no gene match. CDR3 nucleotides: TGTGCCAGCAGCTCCGGACAGGGGAGTCAGCCCCAGCATTTT. This sequence encodes CASSSGQGSQPQHF.

The gene calls are TRBV6-5 and TRBJ2-1; 9 bases line up with TRBD2. The CDR3 length is 15 residues. The V and J ends lost 10 bases and 6 bases, in that order; junction bases with no gene match: 13. Germline assignment: CDR1 MNHEY and CDR2 SVGAGI. The DNA for the CDR3 is TGTGCCACCTCGCGGGGGCGGGAGGGCCCCAATGAGCAGTTCTTC. Residues: CATSRGREGPNEQFF.

Only one count was recorded for this clone. V gene TRBV3-1 (or the pseudogene TRBV3-2) combines with J gene TRBJ2-2, with D maybe TRBD1 (5 bases). Per germline, CDR1 LGHDT and CDR2 YNNKEL (reference sequence). This CDR3 is 15 amino acids long. V gave up 1 base and J gave up 6 bases, with 12 bases separating them. The CDR3 DNA reads TGTGCCAGCAGCCAAGTTTCAGGGCAGCCCGGGGAGCTGTTTTTT. As protein: CASSQVSGQPGELFF.

The rearrangement uses TRBV4-2 and TRBJ2-3; D gene unclear. There are 14 residues in the CDR3. Germline lookup yields CDR1 LGHNA and CDR2 YNFKEQ. V lost 1 base to trimming and J lost 4 bases, with 9 bases between them. CDR3 in amino acids: CASSQGFGADTQYF. In nucleotides, the CDR3 is TGTGCCAGCAGCCAAGGTTTTGGAGCAGATACGCAGTATTTT.

This clone was detected once. The V call is TRBV9, the J call TRBJ1-4; D is unclear. Germline CDR1 is SGDLS and CDR2 is YYNGEE. The ends were cut back, 0 bases at V and 5 bases at J, with 8 bases in the middle. This CDR3 spans 14 amino acids. This CDR3 is CASSVDGENEKLFF. In DNA, the CDR3 is TGTGCCAGCAGCGTAGACGGGGAGAATGAAAAACTGTTTTTT.

This CDR3 reads CASTPTGRDTEAFF. CDR3 bases: TGTGCCAGTACCCCAACAGGGCGGGACACTGAAGCTTTCTTT. The chain carries TRBV19 and TRBJ1-1, with D perhaps matching TRBD1 (6 bases). V was pared by 7 bases and J by 3 bases, with 15 bases between. The CDR3 is made up of 14 amino acids. Germline CDR1 and CDR2: LNHDA and SQIVND (reference sequence).

The chain employs TRBV27 and TRBJ2-1; 7 bases map to TRBD2. The germline CDR1 and CDR2 sequences are MNHEY and SMNVEV (reference sequence). This CDR3 has 16 residues. V trimming: 5 bases; J trimming: 5 bases; junction bases outside the gene matches: 12. The CDR3 DNA follows: TGTGCCAGCAGTACCTCCGGGACTACCTACGACAATGAGCAGTTCTTC. Its protein product is CASSTSGTTYDNEQFF.